The 13 T cell receptor beta chains below come from one sample, sequenced in a study of cytomegalovirus exposure and HLA in healthy donors. The PCR was carried out with 60 Vbeta primers and 13 Jbeta primers. Measured with immunoSEQ multiplex PCR; TCRdb has only the in-frame clones, and not every one. The sample's table shows under 45,000 clones. Specimen: PBMCs. The source is a male donor in good health and CMV-seronegative.

The rearrangement uses TRBV4-2 and TRBJ2-7; 10 bases fit TRBD2. V shed 0 bases, J shed 2 bases, and the junction held 4 bases outside the gene matches. CDR3 length: 16 amino acids. The V gene's germline CDR1 is LGHNA and CDR2 YNFKEQ. The CDR3 sequence: CASSQEGTSEPYEQYF. The CDR3 DNA follows: TGTGCCAGCAGCCAAGAAGGGACTAGCGAACCCTACGAGCAGTACTTC.

The chain has TRBV6-4 and TRBJ2-3; 8 bases fit TRBD1. V gave up 3 bases and J gave up 4 bases; unmatched junction bases: 3. The CDR3 runs to 14 residues. The V gene's germline CDR1 is MRHNA and CDR2 SNTAGT. CDR3 residues: CASSEKQGADTQYF. Written as DNA, the CDR3 is TGTGCCAGCAGTGAGAAACAGGGGGCAGATACGCAGTATTTT.

The V and J genes are TRBV6-5 and TRBJ2-7; D may be TRBD1 (5 bases). Germline CDR1 is MNHEY and CDR2 is SVGAGI. Trimming pared 6 bases from V and 5 bases from J, leaving 11 bases between. CDR3 length: 12 residues. CDR3 sequence reads: CASRLDRDEQYF. The CDR3 DNA sequence: TGTGCCAGCAGACTCGACAGAGACGAGCAGTACTTC.

The chain links TRBV9 to TRBJ2-2, with 7 bases lining up with TRBD1. J lost 3 bases, V lost 7 bases, and 12 bases had no gene match. This CDR3 spans 16 amino acids. The germline gives CDR1 SGDLS, CDR2 YYNGEE. CDR3: CASGNRDSSYTGELFF. In DNA form, the CDR3 reads TGTGCCAGCGGGAATAGGGACAGCTCCTACACCGGGGAGCTGTTTTTT.

This sequence joins TRBV30 and TRBJ2-6; D gene unclear. V dropped 8 bases and J dropped 6 bases, with 17 bases sitting between them. Germline-derived CDR1 and CDR2 are GTSNPN and SVGIG (reference sequence). The CDR3 is 14 residues long. The CDR3 DNA is TGTGCCGGTAGAAGCGATGTTTCGGCCAACGTCCTGACTTTC. It specifies CAGRSDVSANVLTF.

J is TRBJ1-1 and V is TRBV18, with D maybe TRBD1 (5 bases). The CDR3 runs to 15 residues. The germline V gene encodes CDR1 KGHSH and CDR2 LQKENI. Trimming removed 0 bases from V and 6 bases from J, with 14 bases in between. The chain's CDR3 is CASSPPKGSGSEAFF. The CDR3, as DNA: TGTGCCAGCTCACCACCCAAGGGGTCCGGGTCTGAAGCTTTCTTT.

V usage is TRBV7-6 and J usage is TRBJ1-2; D is unresolved. The germline V and J ends were trimmed by 2 bases and 4 bases, with 11 bases remaining between them. The CDR3 has 14 amino acids. The germline gives CDR1 SGHVS, CDR2 FNYEAQ. The CDR3 nucleotides read TGTGCCAGCAGCTTAAGCGAAGGTTTCTATGGCTACACCTTC. Protein sequence: CASSLSEGFYGYTF.

The rearrangement joins TRBV7-8 to TRBJ1-2; D remains unclear. The CDR3 length is 14 residues. Germline assignment: CDR1 SGHVS and CDR2 FQNEAQ. V dropped 2 bases and J dropped 4 bases, with 11 bases sitting between them. The CDR3, as DNA: TGTGCCAGCAGCTTATCGGAGGGCACCTATGGCTACACCTTC. Its translation is CASSLSEGTYGYTF.

CDR3 sequence reads: CAGDEKLFF. The CDR3 region has the DNA TGCGCCGGAGATGAAAAACTGTTTTTT. The rearrangement uses TRBV23-1 and TRBJ1-4; D is uncertain. TRBV23-1 is known as an ORF, though its function is uncertain. This CDR3 contains 9 residues. V was shortened by 11 bases and J by 6 bases, with 4 bases between the two germline ends.

This sequence joins TRBV25-1 and TRBJ2-5; 8 nucleotides agree with TRBD1. The germline V gene has CDR1 MGHDK and CDR2 SYGVNS. The V gene end was trimmed by 9 bases and the J gene end by 5 bases; junction bases not matched to a gene: 11. This CDR3 contains 14 residues. For the CDR3, the DNA is TGTGCCAGGATGCAACAGGGGGTACAGGAGACCCAGTACTTC. As protein: CARMQQGVQETQYF. Full variable domain (remainder filled in from reference TRBV25-1 and TRBJ2-5): EADIYQTPRYLVIGTGKKITLECSQTMGHDKMYWYQQDPGMELHLIHYSYGVNSTEKGDLSSESTVSRIRTEHFPLTLESARPSHTSQYLCARMQQGVQETQYFGPGTRLLVL.

V is TRBV15 and J is TRBJ2-7; maybe TRBD2 (7 bases). V lost 1 base to trimming and J lost 0 bases, with 10 bases between them. The CDR3 is 15 residues long. In germline, CDR1 is LNHNV, CDR2 YYDKDF (reference sequence). CDR3: CATSRVGGASYEQYF. CDR3 DNA sequence: TGTGCCACCAGCAGAGTAGGGGGGGCCTCCTACGAGCAGTACTTC.

The V gene is TRBV11-3, the J gene TRBJ2-7; 10 nucleotides match TRBD2. Germline V lookup: CDR1 SGHNT, CDR2 YENEEA. J gave up 6 bases and V 4 bases, and 15 bases lay outside the gene matches. CDR3 size: 17 residues. CDR3 loop: CASSSTKAGGRSGEQYF. The CDR3 coding sequence is TGTGCCAGCAGCTCAACCAAAGCGGGGGGGCGGTCCGGCGAGCAGTACTTC. Supplemented by reference TRBV11-3 and TRBJ2-7, the full variable domain reads EAGVVQSPRYKIIEKKQPVAFWCNPISGHNTLYWYLQNLGQGPELLIRYENEEAVDDSQLPKDRFSAERLKGVDSTLKIQPAELGDSAVYLCASSSTKAGGRSGEQYFGPGTRLTVT.

The V call is TRBV5-4, the J call TRBJ2-1, with 9 bases fitting TRBD1. The CDR3 contains 15 residues. The J segment lost 3 bases and the V segment lost 4 bases, leaving 5 bases of the junction unmatched. From germline, CDR1 is SGHNT and CDR2 YYREEE (reference sequence). CDR3 sequence reads: CASSPGTGFYNEQFF. The CDR3 region has the DNA TGTGCCAGCAGCCCCGGGACAGGGTTCTACAATGAGCAGTTCTTC.